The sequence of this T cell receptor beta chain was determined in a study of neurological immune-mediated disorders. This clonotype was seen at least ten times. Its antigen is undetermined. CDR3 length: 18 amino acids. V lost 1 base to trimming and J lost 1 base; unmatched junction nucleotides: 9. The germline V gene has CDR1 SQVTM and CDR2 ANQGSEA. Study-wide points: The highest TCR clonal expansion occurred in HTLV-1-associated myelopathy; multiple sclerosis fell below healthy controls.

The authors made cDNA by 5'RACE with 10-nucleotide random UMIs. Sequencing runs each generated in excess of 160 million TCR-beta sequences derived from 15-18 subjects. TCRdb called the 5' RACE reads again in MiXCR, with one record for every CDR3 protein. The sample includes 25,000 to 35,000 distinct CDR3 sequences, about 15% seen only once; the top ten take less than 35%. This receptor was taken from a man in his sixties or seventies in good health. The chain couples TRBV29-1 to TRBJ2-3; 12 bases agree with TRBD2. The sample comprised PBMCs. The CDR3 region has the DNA TGCAGCGTTGAAGTTCCGCGGACTAGCGGGGAGCGCACAGATACGCAGTATTTT. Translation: CSVEVPRTSGERTDTQYF.